Listed below are T cell receptor beta chains from one sample, sequenced in a study of shared clonotypes between healthy human individuals. Sequenced by immunoSEQ multiplex PCR; TCRdb stores in-frame clones only, minus some. Of under 600,000 clones in the sample, 97% were seen once. The sequenced sample was naive CD4+ T cells sorted from blood. The source is a young woman in good health. Both conserved end residues are part of each CDR3. Fields, in order: D gene, V gene, clone size, J gene, CDR3 DNA, CDR3 protein. A D gene is named only where the DNA matches it firmly. For some rows the clone size is stated as once, few or many, or as a class when expanded; others skip it.

-	TRBV6-5	-	TRBJ1-2	TGTGCCAGCAGTTACTCGGACTACGGGGGCTACACCTTC	CASSYSDYGGYTF
TRBD2	TRBV19	-	TRBJ2-1	TGTGCCAGTAGTCAGGTCGGGGGGGCGATCCCGGGAGAGCAGTTCTTC	CASSQVGGAIPGEQFF
TRBD2	TRBV5-1	-	TRBJ2-1	TGCGCCAGCAGCTTGGAAACTAGCGGGATTTACGAGCAGTTCTTC	CASSLETSGIYEQFF
-	TRBV9	-	TRBJ1-4	TGTGCCAGCACCACGCAGCCCTTCGATGAAAAACTGTTTTTT	CASTTQPFDEKLFF
TRBD2	TRBV4-2	once	TRBJ2-7	TGTGCCAGCAGCCAAGTGACTAGCGGGAACGAGCAGTACTTC	CASSQVTSGNEQYF
-	TRBV5-4	few	TRBJ1-1	TGTGCCAGCAGCTTGGAGGAGAACACTGAAGCTTTCTTT	CASSLEENTEAFF
-	TRBV5-4	-	TRBJ2-1	TGTGCCAGCAGTCCTCAGGGGGGCCACAATGAGCAGTTCTTC	CASSPQGGHNEQFF
TRBD2	TRBV11-3	-	TRBJ2-3	TGTGCCAGCAGCTTACTAGCGGGAGAAAATACGCAGTATTTT	CASSLLAGENTQYF
-	TRBV28	once	TRBJ2-1	TGTGCCAGCAGTTTAGTATTAGTCCACAATGAGCAGTTCTTC	CASSLVLVHNEQFF
-	TRBV27	-	TRBJ1-3	TGTGCCAGCAGAGCAGCCTCTGGAAACACCATATATTTT	CASRAASGNTIYF
TRBD2	TRBV5-1	-	TRBJ2-7	TGCGCCAGCAGACTAGCGGGAGGGCCGTACGAGCAGTACTTC	CASRLAGGPYEQYF
TRBD1	TRBV10-3	-	TRBJ2-1	TGTGCCGCGGGCGCCGGGACAGGTATCAATGAGCAGTTCTTC	CAAGAGTGINEQFF
-	TRBV4-1	-	TRBJ2-6	TGCGCCAGCAGCCACGGAGCGACATTTTACTCTGGGGCCAACGTCCTGACTTTC	CASSHGATFYSGANVLTF
TRBD1	TRBV11-1	once	TRBJ2-7	TGTGCCAGCAGCTTAGCGCCACAGGGGTACGAGCAGTACTTC	CASSLAPQGYEQYF
-	TRBV11-1	-	TRBJ2-5	TGTGCCAGCAGCTTAGCTCGGTACCAAGAGACCCAGTACTTC	CASSLARYQETQYF
TRBD2	TRBV30	-	TRBJ2-7	TGTGCCTGGAGTCCGGGACTAGCGAACGAGCAGTACTTC	CAWSPGLANEQYF